These T cell receptor beta chains were read from a single sample in a study of OX40 agonist ivuxolimab in advanced cancers. Only in-frame clones appear in the TCRdb table, and some are missing; sequencing was by immunoSEQ multiplex PCR. Among fewer than 85,000 clones listed, 80% to 95% were seen once. The material was CD4+ or CD8+ T cells sorted from blood, obtained in a trial of the OX40 agonist ivuxolimab. These TCRs come from an adult with an advanced solid tumor such as melanoma, head and neck, liver or kidney cancer. The CDR3 runs from the conserved cysteine through the conserved F or W. The order of the fields is CDR3 DNA, CDR3 protein, J gene, clone size, V gene, D gene. A D gene is named only where the DNA matches it firmly. Only some rows state a clone size, as once, few, many or a class for expanded clones.

TGTGCCAGCAGCGCCGGGACTAGCGGGGGCATCCAAGAGACCCAGTACTTC CASSAGTSGGIQETQYF TRBJ2-5 - TRBV9 TRBD2
TGTGCCAGCAGCGTACAGTCTACTAGCACAGATACGCAGTATTTT CASSVQSTSTDTQYF TRBJ2-3 - TRBV9 -
TGTGCCAGCAGTCTATCAGGGGGCTATGTTACTGAAGCTTTCTTT CASSLSGGYVTEAFF TRBJ1-1 - TRBV27 TRBD1
TGTGCCAGCAGTTTAACCGGGACAGAGAGAAGGGAGCAGTACTTC CASSLTGTERREQYF TRBJ2-7 once TRBV28 TRBD1
TGTGCCAGCAGCCTGCTAGCGGGGGCCACAGATACGCAGTATTTT CASSLLAGATDTQYF TRBJ2-3 - TRBV6-5 TRBD2
TGTGCCAGCAGTTTATGGGGTCTCCCTGAAGCTTTCTTT CASSLWGLPEAFF TRBJ1-1 - TRBV27 -
TGCGCCAGCAGCTTAGTGATAAACGAGCAGTACTTC CASSLVINEQYF TRBJ2-7 - TRBV5-1 -
TGTGCCTGGAGTGTATCATCCTATAACGAGCAGTACTTC CAWSVSSYNEQYF TRBJ2-7 - TRBV30 -
TGTGCCAGCAGCTTAGTGTTGGGGGACACCTATGGCTACACCTTC CASSLVLGDTYGYTF TRBJ1-2 - TRBV11-2 -
TGTGCCAGCAGTTTCGGGACACCCGCCTACGAGCAGTACTTC CASSFGTPAYEQYF TRBJ2-7 - TRBV11-2 -
TGTGCCACCCTAACCCGGGACAGGGGAAGAAGTAACTATGGCTACACCTTC CATLTRDRGRSNYGYTF TRBJ1-2 - TRBV19 TRBD1
TGCAGCGTTGTAACAGGGGGCCGCTACGAGCAGTACTTC CSVVTGGRYEQYF TRBJ2-7 - TRBV29-1 TRBD1
TGCGCCAGCAGCCAAGACAGGGGGGACCAGCCCCAGCATTTT CASSQDRGDQPQHF TRBJ1-5 - TRBV4-3 TRBD1
TGTGCCAGCAGCCGACCGGGACAGGAGATCTCCTACGAGCAGTACTTC CASSRPGQEISYEQYF TRBJ2-7 - TRBV5-5 TRBD1
TGCGCCAGCAGCTTTCGACTAGCGGGGAGCTCCTACGAGCAGTACTTC CASSFRLAGSSYEQYF TRBJ2-7 - TRBV5-1 TRBD2
TGTGCCACGCTTGGCGCGGCGGCAGATACGCAGTATTTT CATLGAAADTQYF TRBJ2-3 - TRBV2 -
TGTGCCACCTACCAAGGGGGGAACACTGAAGCTTTCTTT CATYQGGNTEAFF TRBJ1-1 - TRBV2 -
TGTGCCAGCAGCTTAGTACAGGACTCCTACAATGAGCAGTTCTTC CASSLVQDSYNEQFF TRBJ2-1 - TRBV13 -
TGTGCCAGTTCTACGCGGGGTTCCAAAAACATTCAGTACTTC CASSTRGSKNIQYF TRBJ2-4 - TRBV27 -
TGCGCCAGCAGCCAAGAGGGGTACTACGAGCAGTACTTC CASSQEGYYEQYF TRBJ2-7 - TRBV4-1 -
TGTGCCAGCAGCCCGTCGGGTAGCGGGGGCTACAATGAGCAGTTCTTC CASSPSGSGGYNEQFF TRBJ2-1 - TRBV7-3 TRBD2
TGTGCCAGCAGCTTATATAGGGCAGATGCTTTCTTT CASSLYRADAFF TRBJ1-1 - TRBV7-9 -
TGCGCCAGCAGCCAAAACAGGAAAGAAGACGAGCAGTACTTC CASSQNRKEDEQYF TRBJ2-7 - TRBV4-3 -